Listed here is a single T cell receptor beta chain. Some clones are missing from TCRdb's copy, which holds only in-frame ones; the method was immunoSEQ multiplex PCR. The table has a few thousand clones, around 82% seen once. The data originate from a study of tumor T cells in aggressive B-cell lymphoma. V was pared by 1 base and J by 2 bases, with 5 bases of the junction left unmatched. Per germline, CDR1 SGHTA and CDR2 FQGNSA. The CDR3 loop spans 15 amino acids. The receptor's source is an adult with diffuse large B cell lymphoma. Sequencing was done on a sample of tumor tissue. This chain connects TRBV7-2 to TRBJ2-7; TRBD1 matches at 7 bases. CDR3 bases: TGTGCCAGCAGCTTAGGACAGGGATTTACCTACGAGCAGTACTTC. Its translation: CASSLGQGFTYEQYF.